The clone carrying this T cell receptor beta chain was seen ten or more times. Its antigen is not identified. The read ends 3 residues before the CDR3 terminus; that terminus is restored from the germline J gene. The data belong to a study of T cell clonality in common variable immunodeficiency. Measured with immunoSEQ multiplex PCR; TCRdb has only the in-frame clones, and not every one. The record shows about 39,000 clones for this sample, with no singletons present. Both groups were predominantly of Caucasian heritage. The CDR3 runs 15 residues. Germline CDR1 is DFQATT and CDR2 is SNEGSKA (reference sequence). Study-wide findings and caveats: Common variable immunodeficiency TCR beta sequences reportedly had fewer deletions and N-nucleotide insertions. What drives increased CVID clonality needs T cell subpopulation sequencing. Compared with controls, CVID subjects had fewer shared TCRbeta clones.

V is TRBV20-1 and J is TRBJ2-1; D is unresolved. Sequenced: peripheral blood mononuclear cells. The TCR originated in a person aged 18 to 75 in good health. The CDR3 loop reads CRSGSGLLSYNEQFF. The CDR3 DNA, read in part, is TGCAGAAGTGGTAGTGGGCTTCTCTCCTACAATGAG.